One sample yielded the 32 T cell receptor beta chains listed below, sequenced in a study of blood T cell repertoires in COVID-19. Produced via immunoSEQ multiplex PCR; TCRdb's table is partial and in-frame only. The sample yields some 300,000 clones, around nine tenths seen once. Sequenced material: peripheral blood. The source of these receptors is a woman younger than 45 with COVID-19, enrolled during active disease.

The V and J genes are TRBV7-9 and TRBJ1-2; 8 bases align to TRBD1. There are 15 residues in the CDR3. From germline, CDR1 is SEHNR and CDR2 FQNEAQ (reference sequence). Trimming cost V 5 bases and J 4 bases; bases outside gene matches: 9. CDR3 amino acids: CASSQRQGTFYGYTF. In nucleotides, the CDR3 is TGTGCCAGCAGCCAACGACAGGGGACCTTCTATGGCTACACCTTC.

V gene TRBV27 combines with J gene TRBJ1-3; D may be TRBD1 (5 bases). This CDR3 contains 15 residues. Germline V gene data show CDR1 as MNHEY and CDR2 as SMNVEV (reference sequence). The V and J ends lost 0 bases and 0 bases respectively, with 6 bases between them. CDR3 in DNA: TGTGCCAGCAGTTTATCAGGGGTCTCTGGAAACACCATATATTTT. This codes for CASSLSGVSGNTIYF.

The chain carries TRBV30 and TRBJ2-3, with 7 positions matching TRBD2. J gave up 0 bases and V 3 bases, and 3 bases lay outside the gene matches. From germline, CDR1 is GTSNPN and CDR2 SVGIG (reference sequence). The CDR3 sequence is 14 residues long. CDR3 amino acids: CAWRGGISTDTQYF. CDR3 DNA: TGTGCCTGGAGGGGGGGGATCAGCACAGATACGCAGTATTTT.

This clone has a single count. The V call is TRBV6-5, the J call TRBJ2-3; 8 bases fit TRBD2. This CDR3 region has 13 residues. Germline lookup yields CDR1 MNHEY and CDR2 SVGAGI. Trimming took 5 bases from V and 5 from J; bases not matched to a gene: 3. This CDR3 reads CASSKLAVDTQYF. In DNA, the CDR3 is TGTGCCAGCAGTAAACTAGCGGTAGATACGCAGTATTTT.

A single count supports this clone. This rearrangement joins TRBV13 to TRBJ2-1; 7 nucleotides agree with TRBD1. This CDR3 spans 15 amino acids. Trimming removed 2 bases from V and 8 bases from J; junction bases left unmatched: 9. Per germline, CDR1 PRHDT and CDR2 FYEKMQ (reference sequence). CDR3 in DNA: TGTGCCAGCAGCTTAAGGCAGGGGGTGATAGATGAGCAGTTCTTC. Protein product: CASSLRQGVIDEQFF.

The chain combines TRBV28 with TRBJ1-3; D is unresolved. Germline V gene data show CDR1 as MDHEN and CDR2 as SYDVKM. V was clipped by 6 bases and J by 4 bases, with 13 bases between them. The CDR3 consists of 14 residues. CDR3 sequence (DNA): TGTGCCAGCAGCGGACTGAACCCCGGAAACACCATATATTTT. Its protein product is CASSGLNPGNTIYF.

This clone was found a few times. The chain has TRBV6-5 and TRBJ1-2; weak D call: TRBD1 (6 bases). Trimming cost V 2 bases and J 8 bases, with 12 bases left between them. This CDR3 has 13 residues. Germline CDR1 reads MNHEY; CDR2 reads SVGAGI. This chain's CDR3 is CASSYKAGVGYTF. DNA of the CDR3: TGTGCCAGCAGTTACAAGGCAGGGGTCGGCTACACCTTC.

J is TRBJ1-5 and V is TRBV19; 7 positions agree with TRBD1. Germline V gives CDR1 LNHDA, CDR2 SQIVND (reference sequence). V gave up 6 bases and J gave up 4 bases; unmatched junction bases: 9. The length of the CDR3 is 15 residues. In DNA form, the CDR3 reads TGTGCCAGTAGGAAAGGGCAGGGGGAGAATCAGCCCCAGCATTTT. This sequence encodes CASRKGQGENQPQHF.

The gene calls are TRBV5-4 and TRBJ2-4; 9 nucleotides agree with TRBD2. The ends lost 3 bases at V and 13 bases at J; junction bases unmatched: 5. Germline values: CDR1 SGHNT, CDR2 YYREEE (reference sequence). The CDR3 has 12 residues. CDR3 nucleotides: TGTGCCAGCAGCTACGGGACTAGCCAACAGTACTTC. This sequence encodes CASSYGTSQQYF.

The genes are TRBV6-5 and TRBJ2-2; 7 nucleotides line up with TRBD2. The CDR3 sequence is 14 residues long. In germline, CDR1 is MNHEY, CDR2 SVGAGI. With 8 bases clipped from V and 6 bases from J, the junction kept 9 bases outside the gene matches. The CDR3, as DNA: TGTGCCAGCCGCCCTCGCGGGGGACCCGGGGAGCTGTTTTTT. Protein: CASRPRGGPGELFF.

This chain joins TRBV15 and TRBJ1-3; no clear D. Per germline, CDR1 LNHNV and CDR2 YYDKDF (reference sequence). CDR3 size: 13 residues. Trimming took 0 bases from V and 8 from J, leaving 8 bases between them. CDR3 amino acids: CATSRDKADTIYF. DNA of the CDR3: TGTGCCACCAGCAGAGATAAGGCGGACACCATATATTTT. Full variable domain (missing parts from reference TRBV15 and TRBJ1-3): DAMVIQNPRYQVTQFGKPVTLSCSQTLNHNVMYWYQQKSSQAPKLLFHYYDKDFNNEADTPDNFQSRRPNTSFCFLDIRSPGLGDTAMYLCATSRDKADTIYFGEGSWLTVV.

Comments on this clone: Other DNA variants within this sample encode the same CDR3. The chain recombines TRBV5-4 with TRBJ1-4, with D unresolved. This CDR3 region has 15 residues. With 4 bases removed from V and 0 bases from J, the gap between germline ends came to 10 bases. Germline CDR1 is SGHNT and CDR2 is YYREEE (reference sequence). CDR3: CASSPTGATNEKLFF. CDR3 in DNA: TGTGCCAGCAGCCCCACCGGTGCAACTAATGAAAAACTGTTTTTT.

The CDR3 nucleotides are TGTGCCAGCAGTTACTCGATGCAGAACAACTATGGCTACACCTTC. Protein product: CASSYSMQNNYGYTF. V gene TRBV6-5 combines with J gene TRBJ1-2; D uncertain. This CDR3 spans 15 amino acids. CDR1 is MNHEY, CDR2 SVGAGI, per germline. Trimming stripped 0 bases from V and 2 bases from J, with 10 bases between.

The table lists this clone with a count of one. The rearrangement joins TRBV5-1 to TRBJ2-6, with TRBD1 matching 7 bases. The V and J ends lost 5 bases and 0 bases, in that order; junction bases with no gene match: 2. The length of the CDR3 is 15 residues. From germline, CDR1 is SGHRS and CDR2 YFSETQ. The CDR3 coding sequence is TGCGCCAGCAGGGACAGGTCCTCTGGGGCCAACGTCCTGACTTTC. Translated, it gives CASRDRSSGANVLTF.

The rearrangement uses TRBV2 and TRBJ1-6; TRBD1 might be the D (6 bases). CDR3 length equals 12 residues. Trimming took off 7 bases at V and 7 bases at J, with 8 bases between the two ends. Looked up from germline, CDR1 is SNHLY and CDR2 is FYNNEI. The CDR3 spells CASNRANSPLHF. The DNA for the CDR3 is TGTGCCAGCAACAGGGCAAATTCACCCCTCCACTTT.

V and J are TRBV14 and TRBJ2-1, with 8 bases fitting TRBD1. This CDR3 spans 17 amino acids. V gave up 4 bases and J gave up 0 bases; unmatched junction bases: 8. Germline CDR1 SGHDN, CDR2 FVKESK. The CDR3 loop is CASSPSTGAGSYNEQFF. The CDR3 DNA reads as TGTGCCAGCAGCCCCTCGACAGGGGCGGGCTCCTACAATGAGCAGTTCTTC.

This clone was picked up one time. This chain joins TRBV6-4 and TRBJ2-3; no definite D call. V lost 3 bases and J lost 1, with 11 bases in between. CDR3 length: 15 amino acids. The V gene's germline CDR1 is MRHNA and CDR2 SNTAGT. CDR3 in amino acids: CASSETASGTDTQYF. In DNA, the CDR3 is TGTGCCAGCAGTGAAACAGCTTCTGGCACAGATACGCAGTATTTT.

DNA for the CDR3: TGTGCCAGCAGGTATACAGGGTCCGGGGGCTACACCTTC. Encoded protein: CASRYTGSGGYTF. This chain uses TRBV6-5 with TRBJ1-2, with D tentatively TRBD1 (6 bases). The CDR3 is made up of 13 amino acids. V was shortened by 6 bases and J by 8 bases, with 16 bases between the two germline ends. Germline loops: CDR1 MNHEY, CDR2 SVGAGI.

This sequence joins TRBV5-1 and TRBJ2-3; 10 nucleotides agree with TRBD2. Per germline, CDR1 SGHRS and CDR2 YFSETQ. J lost 2 bases, V lost 1 base, and 13 bases had no gene match. This CDR3 is built from 19 residues. The CDR3 DNA reads TGCGCCAGCAGCTTGATACCTAGCGGGGGAGCTCCGGCCACAGATACGCAGTATTTT. Its protein product is CASSLIPSGGAPATDTQYF.

The J gene is TRBJ1-2, the V gene TRBV3-1 (or the pseudogene TRBV3-2), with TRBD1 as a possible D gene (5 bases). V was cut by 5 bases and J by 2 bases, with 9 bases left in between. Germline CDR1 and CDR2: LGHDT and YNNKEL (reference sequence). The CDR3 totals 13 residues. As DNA, the CDR3 is TGTGCCAGCAGCGCCAAGGGGAACTATGGCTACACCTTC. This codes for CASSAKGNYGYTF.

The gene calls are TRBV2 and TRBJ2-7; D remains unclear. There are 10 residues in the CDR3. Trimming removed 7 bases from V and 4 bases from J, with 5 bases in between. The germline V gene has CDR1 SNHLY and CDR2 FYNNEI. This CDR3 reads CASKLYEQYF. The CDR3 DNA follows: TGTGCCAGCAAACTTTACGAGCAGTACTTC. Using reference TRBV2 and TRBJ2-7 for the parts outside the CDR3, the full variable domain is EPEVTQTPSHQVTQMGQEVILRCVPISNHLYFYWYRQILGQKVEFLVSFYNNEISEKSEIFDDQFSVERPDGSNFTLKIRSTKLEDSAMYFCASKLYEQYFGPGTRLTVT.

This clone has only one observation. The CDR3 DNA reads as TGTGCCAGCAGTTTACAGGGGTTCGGAGGGGAAAAACTGTTTTTT. Amino acid sequence: CASSLQGFGGEKLFF. The chain links TRBV2 to TRBJ1-4; 7 nucleotides align to TRBD1. The CDR3 sequence is 15 residues long. Germline values: CDR1 SNHLY, CDR2 FYNNEI. V shed 5 bases and J 8 bases; nucleotides not matched to a gene: 11.

This chain uses TRBV4-1 with TRBJ1-1, with 7 bases identical to TRBD1. Losses at the gene ends were 4 bases for V and 1 base for J; bases not matched to a gene: 9. Germline values: CDR1 MGHRA, CDR2 YSYEKL. There are 16 residues in the CDR3. CDR3 loop: CASSLPKGTENTEAFF. The DNA for the CDR3 is TGCGCCAGCAGCCTACCAAAGGGGACAGAGAACACTGAAGCTTTCTTT.

This rearrangement joins TRBV2 to TRBJ1-1; D gene uncertain. This CDR3 is 13 amino acids long. Trimming stripped 3 bases from V and 2 bases from J, with 7 bases between. Germline values: CDR1 SNHLY, CDR2 FYNNEI. CDR3 residues: CASSEEINTEAFF. CDR3 DNA: TGTGCCAGCAGTGAGGAGATTAACACTGAAGCTTTCTTT.

This clone has at least ten counts. The gene calls are TRBV6-2 or TRBV6-3 and TRBJ2-4; a weak D match, TRBD2 (5 bases). Looked up from germline, CDR1 is MNHEY and CDR2 is SVGEGT. The CDR3 is 18 residues long. Deletions cut 0 bases from V and 3 bases from J, with 18 bases between. The CDR3 nucleotides read TGTGCCAGCAGTTACTCTCTCAAGGCGGAGGACCACAAAAACATTCAGTACTTC. Translated, it gives CASSYSLKAEDHKNIQYF.

The gene calls are TRBV29-1 and TRBJ2-6; TRBD1 might be the D (5 bases). The ends were cut back, 4 bases at V and 1 base at J, with 5 bases in the middle. Germline CDR1 SQVTM, CDR2 ANQGSEA. The CDR3 loop spans 13 amino acids. In DNA, the CDR3 is TGCAGCGTTGGACAGTCTGGGGCCAACGTCCTGACTTTC. This translates into CSVGQSGANVLTF.

The genes are TRBV5-1 and TRBJ2-3, with D possibly matching TRBD1 (6 bases). The V end was cut by 4 bases, the J end by 1 base, with 25 bases between. The CDR3 loop spans 19 amino acids. Looked up from germline, CDR1 is SGHRS and CDR2 is YFSETQ. The DNA of the CDR3 is TGCGCCAGCAGCCCGAGACAGGAACCGCGCCTTAGGGGCACAGATACGCAGTATTTT. This sequence encodes CASSPRQEPRLRGTDTQYF.

The chain uses TRBV29-1 and TRBJ2-2; D remains unclear. Germline V CDR1 and CDR2: SQVTM, ANQGSEA. The CDR3 length is 12 residues. V shed 7 bases and J shed 4 bases, with 10 bases lying between them. The DNA of the CDR3 is TGCAGCGCGCAACGAGCCACCGGGGAGCTGTTTTTT. It codes for CSAQRATGELFF.

A word on this clone: Sequence at one end of the junction differs from germline and may be a read error. The gene calls are TRBV28 and TRBJ1-3; D is unclear. The germline V gene encodes CDR1 MDHEN and CDR2 SYDVKM. This CDR3 comprises 14 residues. CDR3 loop: CASSFELVGDTIYF. CDR3 in DNA: TGTGCCAGCAGTTTTGAACTGGTTGGAGACACCATATATTTT.

The chain employs TRBV18 and TRBJ2-1, with TRBD2 matching 10 bases. Trimming took 5 bases from V and 9 from J; bases not matched to a gene: 1. In germline, CDR1 is KGHSH, CDR2 LQKENI. The CDR3 length is 12 residues. The CDR3 DNA is TGTGCCAGCTCAACTAGCGGGGTTGAGCAGTTCTTC. Amino acids: CASSTSGVEQFF.

The chain carries TRBV2 and TRBJ1-2, with TRBD1 identical over 7 bases. CDR1 and CDR2 (germline): SNHLY, FYNNEI. The ends lost 6 bases at V and 5 bases at J; junction bases unmatched: 9. The CDR3 length is 14 residues. The DNA for the CDR3 is TGTGCCAGCAGCGCGGGAGGGGGCACTTATGGCTACACCTTC. Translated: CASSAGGGTYGYTF.

In nucleotides, the CDR3 is TGTGCCAGCAGGCCGGGACTAGCGGGGGCTTATACGCAGTATTTT. This translates into CASRPGLAGAYTQYF. This chain uses TRBV6-5 with TRBJ2-3, with TRBD2 identical over 14 bases. Germline values: CDR1 MNHEY, CDR2 SVGAGI. V was pared by 6 bases and J by 7 bases, with 6 bases of the junction left unmatched. This CDR3 has 15 amino acids.